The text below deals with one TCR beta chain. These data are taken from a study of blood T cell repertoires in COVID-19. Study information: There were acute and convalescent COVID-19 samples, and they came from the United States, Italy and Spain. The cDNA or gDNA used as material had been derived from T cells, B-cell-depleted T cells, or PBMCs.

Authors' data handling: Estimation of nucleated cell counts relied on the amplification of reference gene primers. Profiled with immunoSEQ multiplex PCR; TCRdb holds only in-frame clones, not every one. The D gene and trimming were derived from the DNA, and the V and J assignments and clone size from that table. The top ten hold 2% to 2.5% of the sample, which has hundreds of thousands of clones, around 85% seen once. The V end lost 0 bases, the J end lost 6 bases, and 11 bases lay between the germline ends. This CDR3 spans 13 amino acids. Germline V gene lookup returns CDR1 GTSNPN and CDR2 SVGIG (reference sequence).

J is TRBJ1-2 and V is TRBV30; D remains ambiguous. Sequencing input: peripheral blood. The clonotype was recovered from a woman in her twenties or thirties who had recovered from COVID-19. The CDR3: CAWSVRGKNGYTF. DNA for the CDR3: TGTGCCTGGAGTGTACGCGGGAAGAATGGCTACACCTTC.